These 11 T cell receptor beta chains were all obtained from the same sample, sequenced in a study of T-cell memory formation after mild COVID-19. A single record per CDR3 protein comes from TCRdb applying MiXCR to the 5' RACE reads. The data contain some 69,000 distinct CDR3 sequences, over 15% of them singletons. Sequenced sample: PBMCs or a T cell subset sorted from them (not recorded which). All receptors come from an adult woman who had mild COVID-19 (a few samples of this study predate the infection). Cell type and time point are not known.

The sample holds many counts of this clonotype. The gene calls are TRBV12-3 or TRBV12-4 and TRBJ2-3; the match to TRBD1 covers 7 bases. CDR3 length: 17 amino acids. V lost 3 bases, J lost 4 bases, and 13 bases stayed unmatched. The CDR3 DNA sequence: TGTGCCAGCAGTTTCAACGTCCCAGGGGGAAGGTCAGATACGCAGTATTTT. Translating it yields CASSFNVPGGRSDTQYF.

This clonotype was detected only a few times. The chain recombines TRBV7-9 with TRBJ2-3, with D hard to call. The CDR3 loop spans 12 amino acids. CDR1 and CDR2 from the germline V gene are SEHNR and FQNEAQ (reference sequence). V was trimmed by 3 bases and J by 8 bases, leaving 9 bases between them. The CDR3 DNA is TGTGCCAGCAGCTTGATCACGGGTACGCAGTATTTT. The encoded protein is CASSLITGTQYF.

There are a few counts of this clonotype. The chain employs TRBV6-1 and TRBJ1-6, with D possibly being TRBD1 (5 bases). The CDR3 runs to 17 residues. Per germline, CDR1 MNHNS and CDR2 SASEGT. The V end lost 6 bases, the J end lost 7 bases, and 22 bases lay between the germline ends. The CDR3, as DNA: TGTGCCAGCAGGATAGCGTCTCAGGGTCTCCACAATTCACCCCTCCACTTT. Its translation is CASRIASQGLHNSPLHF.

There are a few counts of this clonotype. The rearrangement uses TRBV11-3 and TRBJ2-7; 7 positions match TRBD2. With 5 bases clipped from V and 3 bases from J, the junction kept 10 bases outside the gene matches. The germline CDR1 and CDR2 sequences are SGHNT and YENEEA. CDR3 length equals 15 residues. The CDR3 coding sequence is TGTGCCAGCAGCCCCCGCCTATCTAGCGGCTACGAGCAGTACTTC. Translation gives CASSPRLSSGYEQYF. Drawing the rest from reference TRBV11-3 and TRBJ2-7, the complete variable domain is EAGVVQSPRYKIIEKKQPVAFWCNPISGHNTLYWYLQNLGQGPELLIRYENEEAVDDSQLPKDRFSAERLKGVDSTLKIQPAELGDSAVYLCASSPRLSSGYEQYFGPGTRLTVT.

This clonotype was picked up a small number of times. The chain joins TRBV4-1 to TRBJ2-7, with 7 bases aligning to TRBD2. Germline-derived CDR1 and CDR2 are MGHRA and YSYEKL. The CDR3 is 16 residues long. The trim removed 0 bases at V and 7 bases at J, leaving 12 bases unmatched. The CDR3 sequence is CASSQDGVGGTTEQYF. CDR3 sequence (DNA): TGCGCCAGCAGCCAAGATGGGGTTGGGGGGACTACGGAGCAGTACTTC.

The J gene is TRBJ2-1, the V gene TRBV5-1; 8 nucleotides align to TRBD2. The CDR3 is made up of 14 amino acids. The germline gives CDR1 SGHRS, CDR2 YFSETQ. V lost 4 bases to trimming and J lost 13 bases; unmatched junction nucleotides: 13. The chain's CDR3 is CASSPDGGLVDQFF. CDR3 in DNA: TGCGCCAGCAGCCCGGATGGGGGACTAGTGGATCAGTTCTTC.

The chain joins TRBV20-1 to TRBJ2-7; possibly TRBD2 for D (5 bases). CDR3 length: 13 amino acids. Germline V gene sequence: CDR1 DFQATT, CDR2 SNEGSKA (reference sequence). Trimming took 3 bases from V and 4 from J, leaving 13 bases between them. CDR3 sequence reads: CSARASREYEQYF. DNA of the CDR3: TGCAGTGCTAGGGCTAGCCGCGAATACGAGCAGTACTTC.

The V gene is TRBV20-1, the J gene TRBJ1-6; 9 bases map to TRBD1. Germline CDR1 DFQATT, CDR2 SNEGSKA (reference sequence). Losses at the gene ends were 6 bases for V and 7 bases for J; bases not matched to a gene: 10. The CDR3 is 15 residues long. The DNA of the CDR3 is TGCAGTGCGGACCAAGCCGGGACAGGGAATTCACCCCTCCACTTT. The encoded protein is CSADQAGTGNSPLHF.

This chain connects TRBV12-3 or TRBV12-4 to TRBJ2-1; 8 nucleotides line up with TRBD2. V was clipped by 7 bases and J by 3 bases; unmatched bases: 5. The CDR3 has 14 residues. CDR3 DNA: TGTGCCAGCAACGCGGGGGGCGGCTACAATGAGCAGTTCTTC. Residues: CASNAGGGYNEQFF.

This clonotype was counted only a few times. CDR3 sequence: CATSRDRESGTEAFF. For the CDR3, the DNA is TGTGCCACCAGCAGAGACAGGGAGTCGGGTACTGAAGCTTTCTTT. The chain employs TRBV15 and TRBJ1-1; D might be TRBD1 (5 bases). The germline V and J ends were trimmed by 0 bases and 5 bases, with 13 bases remaining between them. Germline V gene lookup returns CDR1 LNHNV and CDR2 YYDKDF (reference sequence). The CDR3 loop spans 15 amino acids.

This clonotype has ten or more counts. The chain employs TRBV20-1 and TRBJ2-5; D remains unclear. The CDR3 consists of 10 residues. Germline loops: CDR1 DFQATT, CDR2 SNEGSKA (reference sequence). CDR3 amino acids: CRVRWETQYF. The CDR3, as DNA: TGCAGAGTGCGTTGGGAGACCCAGTACTTC.